This TCR beta chain stems from a study of radiation and T cells in renal cell carcinoma. Looking at the study overall: Nephrectomy followed 15 Gy stereotactic body radiation by 4 weeks.

Study observations and caveats: Top tumor clonotypes rose in blood 2 weeks post-radiation, then contracted.

Time point here: blood 2 weeks post-SBRT. The treatment was: 15 Gy SBRT to primary tumor, nephrectomy 4 weeks later. The tumor was a clear cell renal cell carcinoma. A word on this clone: The antigen remains unidentified.

V was pared by 5 bases and J by 5 bases, with 15 bases between. This CDR3 has 14 amino acids. The V gene's germline CDR1 is SGHAT and CDR2 FQNNGV. Libraries were prepared by immunoSEQ multiplex PCR; TCRdb keeps only in-frame clonotypes and omits some of them. This table has under 150,000 clones, 75% to 90% appearing once. The chain couples TRBV11-2 to TRBJ1-2; the D is unclear. The sequence came from a woman aged 60-70 years with renal cell carcinoma. The source material was blood, sampled from a patient whose treatment included radiotherapy and nephrectomy. CDR3 region: CASSLRSQAYGYTF. The DNA for the CDR3 is TGTGCCAGCAGCCTCCGGAGTCAGGCTTATGGCTACACCTTC. Based on the CDR3 plus reference TRBV11-2 and TRBJ1-2, the full variable domain is EAGVAQSPRYKIIEKRQSVAFWCNPISGHATLYWYQQILGQGPKLLIQFQNNGVVDDSQLPKDRFSAERLKGVDSTLKIQPAKLEDSAVYLCASSLRSQAYGYTFGSGTRLTVV.